The sequence of this T cell receptor beta chain was determined in a study of T-cell reconstitution after alpha-beta-depleted transplantation in children. V shed 5 bases and J 1 base; nucleotides not matched to a gene: 8. The CDR3 spans 16 residues. The germline gives CDR1 SEHNR, CDR2 FQNEAQ (reference sequence). It was with unique molecular identifiers that the TCRbeta library was prepared. TCRdb fed the PCR reads into MiXCR, producing one record per CDR3 protein. The table has about 500,000 distinct CDR3 sequences, around a third seen once. This material consisted of PBMCs from the stem cell graft donor, taken from the stem cell graft. The sequence derives from a human donor who donated a stem cell graft to a child with aplastic anemia. The chain recombines TRBV7-9 with TRBJ1-5, with TRBD1 matching 7 bases. The CDR3 region has the DNA TGTGCCAGCAGCATCGCCGGACAGGCCAGCAATCAGCCCCAGCATTTT. This codes for CASSIAGQASNQPQHF.